The present TCR beta chain was sequenced within a study of CD8 T cells in ankylosing spondylitis. Quantitative 5'-RACE with molecular barcodes was used to make the TCR beta libraries. From the 5' RACE reads, TCRdb called clonotypes with MiXCR, one entry per CDR3 protein. The data hold around 390,000 distinct CDR3 sequences, with about 20% observed a single time. Study results and limitations: Peripheral blood held disease-linked clones only at relatively low frequency, and these were CD8+. Significant enrichment of disease-linked clones was reportedly seen in matched ankylosing spondylitis synovial fluid. For ankylosing spondylitis blood, a TCR beta motif of seven to nine highly homologous variants appeared characteristic.

V was clipped by 5 bases and J by 8 bases; unmatched bases: 8. Germline V lookup: CDR1 SGHAT, CDR2 FQNNGV. This CDR3 is 15 amino acids long. On this clonotype: The antigen is unknown.

The source is a male donor with ankylosing spondylitis. The sample taken for sequencing was blood, either unsorted or a sorted T cell fraction (not recorded which). This rearrangement joins TRBV11-2 to TRBJ1-3; 11 bases line up with TRBD1. CDR3 residues: CASSRTGTGGDTIYF. In DNA form, the CDR3 reads TGTGCCAGCAGCCGTACCGGGACAGGGGGAGACACCATATATTTT.